The rows below give T cell receptor beta chains drawn from one sample of a study of blood T cells in healthy people across ages. Each CDR3 protein gets one entry after TCRdb re-called the 5' RACE reads with MiXCR. The data hold around 1,900,000 distinct CDR3 sequences, with more than 35% observed a single time. Sequences were obtained from blood. The origin of the receptors is a human donor in good health. The CDR3 runs from the conserved cysteine through the conserved F or W. A D gene is named only where the DNA matches it firmly. Size is omitted from some rows. Given values are once, few, many or a class for expanded clones.

DNA: TGCGCCAGCAGCCACGGGACAGGACGTAGTGAAGCTTTCTTT; CDR3: CASSHGTGRSEAFF; size: -; V: TRBV5-1; J: TRBJ1-1; D: TRBD1
DNA: TGTGCCAGCAGCTCACGACAGGGGAGTTCACCCCTCCACTTT; CDR3: CASSSRQGSSPLHF; size: -; V: TRBV3-1; J: TRBJ1-6; D: TRBD1
DNA: TGTGCCAGCAGCCGAGGTTTAAACTATGGCTACACCTTC; CDR3: CASSRGLNYGYTF; size: many; V: TRBV7-2; J: TRBJ1-2; D: -
DNA: TGTGCCAGCAGCTTAGAGGAGTCGAACACTGAAGCTTTCTTT; CDR3: CASSLEESNTEAFF; size: few; V: TRBV7-9; J: TRBJ1-1; D: -
DNA: TGCGCCAGCAGCTTGGATGCGGATAACTATGGCTACACCTTC; CDR3: CASSLDADNYGYTF; size: -; V: TRBV5-1; J: TRBJ1-2; D: -
DNA: TGTGCCAGCAGCCAATGGCTAGCGGCCAATGAGCAGTTCTTC; CDR3: CASSQWLAANEQFF; size: -; V: TRBV3-1; J: TRBJ2-1; D: TRBD2
DNA: TGTGCCAGCAGCCAAGAGGGGACAGGGGGACCTAGGGGTGAAGCTTTCTTT; CDR3: CASSQEGTGGPRGEAFF; size: -; V: TRBV4-2; J: TRBJ1-1; D: TRBD1
DNA: TGTGCCAGCAGTTTATTAGGCCGCCGTCGGCTCCACTTT; CDR3: CASSLLGRRRLHF; size: -; V: TRBV27; J: TRBJ1-6; D: -
DNA: TGCAGCGTTGAGGCGGGTACAGATCAGCCCCAGCATTTT; CDR3: CSVEAGTDQPQHF; size: -; V: TRBV29-1; J: TRBJ1-5; D: -
DNA: TGCAGTGCTCCCGTTGGGACAACCTTTAACTATGGCTACACCTTC; CDR3: CSAPVGTTFNYGYTF; size: few; V: TRBV20-1; J: TRBJ1-2; D: -
DNA: TGCGCCAGCAGCCATGTTCCGGGCACGGAGAACACTGAAGCTTTCTTT; CDR3: CASSHVPGTENTEAFF; size: few; V: TRBV4-1; J: TRBJ1-1; D: -
DNA: TGTGCCAGCAGCCTTACTGGGGCGGTCAATCAGCCCCAGCATTTT; CDR3: CASSLTGAVNQPQHF; size: -; V: TRBV6-5; J: TRBJ1-5; D: -
DNA: TGCAGCGAAAGCCGGGACAGGGGCTATGGCTACACCTTC; CDR3: CSESRDRGYGYTF; size: -; V: TRBV29-1; J: TRBJ1-2; D: TRBD1
DNA: TGTGCTAGTGGTTTGGTTCAGGACTGGAAGACCCAGTACTTC; CDR3: CASGLVQDWKTQYF; size: -; V: TRBV12-5; J: TRBJ2-5; D: -
DNA: TGCAGTGCTCCCCGGGACGGGAGCACAGATACGCAGTATTTT; CDR3: CSAPRDGSTDTQYF; size: few; V: TRBV20-1; J: TRBJ2-3; D: -
DNA: TGTGCCAGCAGCCCTATGGTAGCCAAAAACATTCAGTACTTC; CDR3: CASSPMVAKNIQYF; size: few; V: TRBV27; J: TRBJ2-4; D: -
DNA: TGCAGTGCTAGTTGGGGGACAGGGGAAACAGATACGCAGTATTTT; CDR3: CSASWGTGETDTQYF; size: few; V: TRBV20-1; J: TRBJ2-3; D: TRBD1
DNA: TGTGCCAGCAGTTACATTAGAGGCTCCTACGAGCAGTACTTC; CDR3: CASSYIRGSYEQYF; size: few; V: TRBV6-2/TRBV6-3; J: TRBJ2-7; D: -
DNA: TGTGCCAGCGCTATCGCGGGACAGGGGGCTTCGAACTATGGCTACACCTTC; CDR3: CASAIAGQGASNYGYTF; size: few; V: TRBV3-1; J: TRBJ1-2; D: TRBD1
DNA: TGCGCCAACAGCCAAGAATACAGGGGGATCGCAGATACGCAGTATTTT; CDR3: CANSQEYRGIADTQYF; size: -; V: TRBV4-3; J: TRBJ2-3; D: TRBD1